A selection of T cell receptor beta chains follows, all from one sample in a study of technical replicates of blood from several donors. Data came from immunoSEQ multiplex PCR; TCRdb stores just in-frame clones and leaves some out. Among tens of thousands of clones, about 94% were seen once, and the ten largest hold around 0.25%. The sequencing input was T cells isolated from PBMCs. The receptors originated from a human donor in good health. Both conserved end residues are part of each CDR3. D genes are given only for firm matches. Not all rows give a size; the values are once, few, many and, for expanded clones, a class.

abundance	d_gene	j_gene	len	v_gene	CDR3aa	CDR3nt
NA	TRBD1	TRBJ2-7	13	TRBV29-1	CSVLRTGGYEQYF	TGCAGCGTTCTTAGGACAGGGGGCTACGAGCAGTACTTC
NA	NA	TRBJ2-2	13	TRBV6-1	CASSERRTGELFF	TGTGCCAGCAGTGAACGGAGAACCGGGGAGCTGTTTTTT
NA	NA	TRBJ1-2	13	TRBV11-3	CASSSLGAQGYTF	TGTGCCAGCAGCTCCCTGGGGGCGCAGGGCTACACCTTC
once	NA	TRBJ1-4	14	TRBV6-5	CASSRTVGNEKLFF	TGTGCCAGCAGTCGGACAGTTGGGAATGAAAAACTGTTTTTT
NA	NA	TRBJ1-1	12	TRBV11-3	CASSLDRGEAFF	TGTGCCAGCAGCTTAGATCGCGGTGAAGCTTTCTTT
NA	TRBD1	TRBJ2-3	13	TRBV29-1	CSVDQGAGDTQYF	TGCAGCGTTGATCAGGGGGCGGGGGATACGCAGTATTTT
NA	TRBD2	TRBJ2-5	15	TRBV5-6	CASSLWGLAGGTQYF	TGTGCCAGCAGCTTGTGGGGACTAGCGGGGGGGACCCAGTACTTC
NA	NA	TRBJ1-1	13	TRBV5-4	CASSFPGGTEAFF	TGTGCCAGCAGCTTCCCGGGGGGGACTGAAGCTTTCTTT
NA	NA	TRBJ2-7	15	TRBV5-1	CASSLVGTPVEEQYF	TGCGCCAGCAGCTTGGTCGGGACACCGGTCGAGGAGCAGTACTTC
NA	TRBD1	TRBJ1-5	13	TRBV29-1	CSVGGQGGQPQHF	TGCAGCGTTGGGGGACAGGGTGGGCAGCCCCAGCATTTT
NA	NA	TRBJ2-7	13	TRBV7-7	CASSPLRGGEQYF	TGTGCTAGCAGCCCCCTCAGAGGCGGGGAGCAGTACTTC
few	NA	TRBJ2-1	16	TRBV5-1	CASGVGATASYNEQFF	TGCGCCAGCGGCGTGGGGGCGACAGCCTCCTACAATGAGCAGTTCTTC
NA	NA	TRBJ1-2	14	TRBV6-5	CASSYSAGIYGYTF	TGTGCCAGCAGTTACTCCGCAGGGATCTATGGCTACACCTTC
NA	NA	TRBJ2-1	14	TRBV6-1	CASSFSDSRRFQFF	TGTGCCAGCAGTTTCTCGGACAGTAGGAGGTTCCAGTTCTTC
NA	NA	TRBJ2-5	12	TRBV27	CASAQGLETQYF	TGTGCCAGTGCCCAGGGGCTAGAGACCCAGTACTTC
NA	NA	TRBJ1-1	12	TRBV4-1	CASSQVLGGAFF	TGCGCCAGCAGCCAAGTATTGGGAGGGGCTTTCTTT
once	TRBD1	TRBJ2-5	15	TRBV7-9	CASSWPGQGEETQYF	TGTGCCAGCAGCTGGCCGGGACAGGGCGAAGAGACCCAGTACTTC
NA	NA	TRBJ1-1	14	TRBV5-4	CASSLGSGNTEAFF	TGTGCCAGCAGCTTGGGGTCAGGAAACACTGAAGCTTTCTTT
NA	NA	TRBJ1-2	19	TRBV11-2	CASSLVPAGSGYEDYGYTF	TGTGCCAGCAGCTTAGTTCCCGCCGGTTCAGGGTACGAGGACTATGGCTACACCTTC
NA	TRBD2	TRBJ2-1	17	TRBV5-1	CASSLGLGSGSKDEQFF	TGCGCCAGCAGCTTAGGGCTAGGTAGCGGGAGTAAGGATGAGCAGTTCTTC
NA	TRBD2	TRBJ2-5	15	TRBV15	CATSRGSSGQETQYF	TGTGCCACCAGCAGAGGGTCTAGCGGACAAGAGACCCAGTACTTC
NA	NA	TRBJ1-3	14	TRBV7-9	CASSPGVAGNTIYF	TGTGCCAGCAGTCCAGGGGTGGCTGGAAACACCATATATTTT
NA	NA	TRBJ2-7	20	TRBV18	CASSPRLLLIQGNVSYEQYF	TGTGCCAGCTCGCCACGACTTCTCCTAATTCAGGGGAACGTCTCCTACGAGCAGTACTTC
NA	TRBD2	TRBJ2-7	16	TRBV18	CASSPAFERDTYEQYF	TGTGCCAGCTCACCAGCCTTTGAGCGGGATACTTACGAGCAGTACTTC
NA	NA	TRBJ2-7	11	TRBV11-2	CASSPASEQYF	TGTGCCAGCAGCCCCGCCAGCGAGCAGTACTTC
once	NA	TRBJ1-1	15	TRBV4-2	CASSQDATGNTEAFF	TGTGCCAGCAGCCAAGACGCGACAGGGAACACTGAAGCTTTCTTT
once	TRBD1	TRBJ2-4	16	TRBV5-1	CASTPFPDREDGIQYF	TGCGCCAGCACCCCGTTCCCGGACAGGGAGGACGGCATTCAGTACTTC